What follows is one T cell receptor beta chain and its context. What it binds is unknown. The data derive from a study of OX40 agonist ivuxolimab in advanced cancers. Germline values: CDR1 MGHRA, CDR2 YSYEKL. This CDR3 is 16 amino acids long. V gave up 0 bases and J gave up 5 bases; unmatched junction bases: 6. Study-level results: On average, a greater number of expanded clones characterised CD8+ T cells relative to CD4+.

The table came from immunoSEQ multiplex PCR; TCRdb's copy has only in-frame clones and leaves some out. The sample lists some 76,000 clones, over 80% occurring once. The specimen was CD4+ or CD8+ T cells sorted from blood, collected in a trial of the OX40 agonist ivuxolimab. The gene calls are TRBV4-1 and TRBJ2-3, with 9 bases aligning to TRBD2. This sequence was found in an adult with an advanced solid tumor such as melanoma, head and neck, liver or kidney cancer. The CDR3 DNA sequence: TGCGCCAGCAGCCAAGAAGCGGGGGGTCGGGGAGATACGCAGTATTTT. Residues: CASSQEAGGRGDTQYF.